The rows below give T cell receptor beta chains drawn from one sample of a study of OX40 agonist ivuxolimab in advanced cancers. The repertoire was sequenced with immunoSEQ multiplex PCR; TCRdb's copy has only in-frame clones and lacks some. The sample shows tens of thousands of clones, nearly 90% of them seen only once. The sample consisted of CD4+ or CD8+ T cells sorted from blood, taken in a trial of the OX40 agonist ivuxolimab. Receptor source: an adult with an advanced solid tumor such as melanoma, head and neck, liver or kidney cancer. Each CDR3 is given with its conserved first and last residue. The D gene is left open where the match is weak. The size entry is marked missing in some rows and otherwise reads once, few, many or a size class.

V gene,J gene,D gene,clone size,CDR3 DNA,CDR3 protein
TRBV7-2,TRBJ1-1,NA,NA,TGTGCCAGCAGCCCAGCGGGCCGGAGATGGAATGAAGCTTTCTTT,CASSPAGRRWNEAFF
TRBV5-6,TRBJ1-1,NA,NA,TGTGCCAGCAGCCCCAGGGTCGGGGAAGCTTTCTTT,CASSPRVGEAFF
TRBV5-1,TRBJ2-1,NA,NA,TGCGCCAGCAGCTGGGTTGGGGGCTACAATGAGCAGTTCTTC,CASSWVGGYNEQFF
TRBV6-1,TRBJ1-1,NA,NA,TGTGCCAGCACTCGGGTAACGGGGGGAGCTTTCTTT,CASTRVTGGAFF
TRBV5-8,TRBJ1-3,NA,NA,TGTGCCAGCAGCTTGGGACTGACGGGATTTGCGGGAAACACCATATATTTT,CASSLGLTGFAGNTIYF
TRBV5-6,TRBJ2-7,TRBD1,NA,TGTGCCAGCAGCTACAGGGGGCGGAACTACGAGCAGTACTTC,CASSYRGRNYEQYF
TRBV19,TRBJ1-5,NA,NA,TGTGCCAGTAGTATGGTCCGCCAGGGCAATCAGCCCCAGCATTTT,CASSMVRQGNQPQHF
TRBV7-8,TRBJ1-2,TRBD1,NA,TGTGCCAGCAGCTTAGCGCACAGGGGTTATGGCTACACCTTC,CASSLAHRGYGYTF
TRBV2,TRBJ1-2,TRBD1,few,TGTGCCAGCAGTAACCATGGACAGGAGTCCGGCTACACCTTC,CASSNHGQESGYTF
TRBV5-1,TRBJ1-5,TRBD1,NA,TGCGCCAGCAGCTTGGAAGGACAGGGAAATCAGCCCCAGCATTTT,CASSLEGQGNQPQHF
TRBV7-9,TRBJ2-5,TRBD2,NA,TGTGCCAGCAGCGCCAATAGCGGGGGCCGGTTAGAGACCCAGTACTTC,CASSANSGGRLETQYF
TRBV2,TRBJ1-3,TRBD1,NA,TGTGCCAGCAGTGAAGCACTTACAGGGGCGTCTGGAAACACCATATATTTT,CASSEALTGASGNTIYF
TRBV5-4,TRBJ1-2,NA,NA,TGTGCCAGCAGCTTGGGGGGGGCATCGGTGAATGGCTACACCTTC,CASSLGGASVNGYTF
TRBV4-1,TRBJ2-7,NA,few,TGCGCCAGCAGCCAAGAGGTAGCCGGGACCTTCTACGAGCAGTACTTC,CASSQEVAGTFYEQYF
TRBV19,TRBJ2-3,TRBD1,NA,TGTGCCAGTAGTGACAGGGGGCATGGGGATACGCAGTATTTT,CASSDRGHGDTQYF
TRBV27,TRBJ2-2,TRBD1,NA,TGTGCCAGCAGAGGACAGGGTTCGGCCGGGGAGCTGTTTTTT,CASRGQGSAGELFF
TRBV5-4,TRBJ2-5,TRBD1,NA,TGTGCCAGCAGCTTGGGTGGGGGACAGAGCCAAGAGACCCAGTACTTC,CASSLGGGQSQETQYF
TRBV19,TRBJ2-7,NA,NA,TGTGCTTTTCTGCCCTACGAGCAGTACTTC,CAFLPYEQYF
TRBV5-4,TRBJ1-1,NA,NA,TGTGCCAGCAGCCCGACGGGGGGCAGGGTGAACACTGAAGCTTTCTTT,CASSPTGGRVNTEAFF
TRBV4-1,TRBJ1-2,NA,NA,TGCGCCAGCAGCCAAGCCAGGGGCTATGGCTACACCTTC,CASSQARGYGYTF
TRBV5-4,TRBJ1-2,TRBD1,NA,TGTGCCAGCAGCTTCGGACAGGGGGTAGCTGGCTACACCTTC,CASSFGQGVAGYTF
TRBV2,TRBJ2-7,TRBD1,NA,TGTGCCAGCAGTGCCGGACAGGGGACCCACGAGCAGTACTTC,CASSAGQGTHEQYF
TRBV5-1,TRBJ1-5,NA,NA,TGCGCCAGCAGCTTGGTAGGGGGTCAGCCCCAGCATTTT,CASSLVGGQPQHF
TRBV10-2,TRBJ1-1,NA,once,TGCGCCAGCACACAGGGACGGGACACTGAAGCTTTCTTT,CASTQGRDTEAFF
TRBV6-6,TRBJ1-2,NA,few,TGTGCCAGCAGTTACCGTCTGGACTATGGCTACACCTTC,CASSYRLDYGYTF
TRBV7-2,TRBJ2-3,NA,NA,TGTGCCAGCAGCCCAAGGCTAGCAGTTGGGGCAGATACGCAGTATTTT,CASSPRLAVGADTQYF
TRBV7-8,TRBJ2-5,NA,NA,TGTGCCAGCAGCACTGGCCACCTAACGACGGAGACCCAGTACTTC,CASSTGHLTTETQYF
TRBV10-3,TRBJ2-5,TRBD2,NA,TGTGCCATCAAGGCGGGGGGGGAAGAGACCCAGTACTTC,CAIKAGGEETQYF
TRBV16,TRBJ1-2,NA,NA,TGTGCCAGCAGCCAAACCACTATCAACTATGGCTACACCTTC,CASSQTTINYGYTF
TRBV7-9,TRBJ1-2,NA,once,TGTGCCAGCAACCAGGAGGGGGGAGCTAACTATGGCTACACCTTC,CASNQEGGANYGYTF
TRBV7-2,TRBJ2-7,NA,once,TGTGCCAGCAGCTTAGTCGGGGCATCGTACGAGCAGTACTTC,CASSLVGASYEQYF
TRBV7-8,TRBJ1-5,TRBD1,NA,TGTGCCAGCAGCTTAGCGCAGGGGGTAGACCAGCCCCAGCATTTT,CASSLAQGVDQPQHF
TRBV6-1,TRBJ2-7,NA,NA,TGTGCCAGCACCACTTCGGGGGCAGGGGGGCGCGAGCAGTACTTC,CASTTSGAGGREQYF
TRBV18,TRBJ1-2,NA,few,TGTGCCAGCTCACGCTCACAGGGAGATGGCTACACCTTC,CASSRSQGDGYTF
TRBV6-5,TRBJ2-7,TRBD1,once,TGTGCCAGCAGTTCTGGACAGGGATACTCCGAGCAGTACTTC,CASSSGQGYSEQYF
TRBV4-1,TRBJ2-3,NA,NA,TGCGCCAGCAGCCAAGGGGGAGGAGCAGATACGCAGTATTTT,CASSQGGGADTQYF
TRBV7-3,TRBJ2-1,TRBD2,once,TGTGCCAGCAGCCCTACCGGGACTAGCGGTTCCCATGAGCAGTTCTTC,CASSPTGTSGSHEQFF
TRBV27,TRBJ1-2,NA,NA,TGTGCCAGCAGACGAGAGGGCGTCTATGGCTACACCTTC,CASRREGVYGYTF
TRBV7-2,TRBJ1-1,NA,NA,TGTGCCAGCAGACGACCGACTCAGGGGCCGAACACTGAAGCTTTCTTT,CASRRPTQGPNTEAFF
TRBV10-3,TRBJ2-7,NA,NA,TGTGCCATTGGACGTTTGGAAGAGCAGTACTTC,CAIGRLEEQYF
TRBV11-2,TRBJ2-7,NA,NA,TGTGCCAGCAGCGCCTTTTTGTCGGACAGCGCCTACGAGCAGTACTTC,CASSAFLSDSAYEQYF
TRBV19,TRBJ2-1,TRBD1,NA,TGTGCCAGTAGTATACAGGGGGCTGAGCAGTTCTTC,CASSIQGAEQFF
TRBV6-5,TRBJ1-4,TRBD1,NA,TGTGCCAGCAGTTACACCTACAGGGGACTGAATGAAAAACTGTTTTTT,CASSYTYRGLNEKLFF
TRBV19,TRBJ2-1,NA,NA,TGTGCCAGTAGTATAGATACAGGTACTAGCTCCTACAATGAGCAGTTCTTC,CASSIDTGTSSYNEQFF
TRBV5-1,TRBJ2-7,NA,NA,TGCGCCAGCAGCTTGGCCGGTAACGGCTACGAGCAGTACTTC,CASSLAGNGYEQYF
TRBV5-4,TRBJ2-7,NA,NA,TGTGCCAGCAGCTCAGGGGGGAACTACGAGCAGTACTTC,CASSSGGNYEQYF
TRBV27,TRBJ1-2,NA,NA,TGTGCCAGCAGGGAGTCGGAGGGCAACTATGGCTACACCTTC,CASRESEGNYGYTF
TRBV19,TRBJ1-1,NA,NA,TGTGCCAGTTCTACAGGGCTCGGCACTGAAGCTTTCTTT,CASSTGLGTEAFF
TRBV11-2,TRBJ2-1,TRBD1,NA,TGTGCCAGCAGCTTCCGACAGGGGGTTGAGCAGTTCTTC,CASSFRQGVEQFF